The next 9 T cell receptor beta chains were all read from a single sample in a study of shared T cell receptors in the human thymus. Sequencing used immunoSEQ multiplex PCR; TCRdb keeps in-frame clones, though not all of them. The sample includes about 660,000 clones, roughly 90% of them seen just once. The same sample was also used in a study of human thymus T cells.

The source material was thymocytes. The receptors derive from a boy less than two years old with a congenital heart defect.

This clone has a single count. The genes are TRBV18 and TRBJ1-4; 7 bases agree with TRBD1. CDR3 length equals 14 residues. The V gene end was trimmed by 6 bases and the J gene end by 5 bases; junction bases not matched to a gene: 6. The germline gives CDR1 KGHSH, CDR2 LQKENI. The CDR3 spells CASSAGTANEKLFF. Here the CDR3 DNA reads TGTGCCAGCTCGGCGGGGACAGCAAATGAAAAACTGTTTTTT.

The rearrangement uses TRBV4-1 and TRBJ2-1; TRBD2 matches 7 bases. The CDR3 spans 18 residues. Germline-derived CDR1 and CDR2 are MGHRA and YSYEKL. J gave up 0 bases and V 2 bases, and 10 bases lay outside the gene matches. The CDR3 nucleotides read TGCGCCAGCAGCCAACCCACTAGCGTCGCAAGCTCCTACAATGAGCAGTTCTTC. It yields the protein CASSQPTSVASSYNEQFF.

The rearrangement uses TRBV6-4 and TRBJ2-5, with 11 bases identical to TRBD2. Unmatched junction bases numbered 9, after V lost 2 bases and J lost 4 bases. CDR3 length: 17 residues. Germline CDR1 is MRHNA and CDR2 is SNTAGT. The CDR3 bases are TGTGCCAGCAGTGACCCTACTAGCGGGAGTCTCGGAGAGACCCAGTACTTC. Protein: CASSDPTSGSLGETQYF.

This clone has a single count. The J gene is TRBJ2-7, the V gene TRBV4-3; 7 nucleotides line up with TRBD1. The CDR3 covers 15 residues. V shed 4 bases and J 3 bases; nucleotides not matched to a gene: 9. The germline V gene encodes CDR1 LGHNA and CDR2 YSLEER. CDR3 nucleotide sequence: TGCGCCAGCAGCCCTCAGGGGGTGGAGCTCTACGAGCAGTACTTC. Its protein is CASSPQGVELYEQYF.

The chain employs TRBV10-1 and TRBJ2-1; the match to TRBD2 covers 8 bases. V was pared by 9 bases and J by 6 bases, with 7 bases of the junction left unmatched. Germline CDR1 WNHNN, CDR2 SYGVQD (reference sequence). The CDR3 consists of 13 residues. The CDR3 nucleotides are TGCGCCAGTAAAGCGGGAGAGGGCAATGAGCAGTTCTTC. It yields the protein CASKAGEGNEQFF.

The chain carries TRBV7-9 and TRBJ2-7; D may be TRBD2 (6 bases). The CDR3 runs to 17 residues. Trimming left V 3 bases short and J 5 bases short, with 23 bases between. In germline, CDR1 is SEHNR, CDR2 FQNEAQ (reference sequence). The CDR3 DNA reads TGTGCCAGCAGCTTGGGGGGAAGGGCCCCCGGTGGAAACGAGCAGTACTTC. Residues: CASSLGGRAPGGNEQYF.

The chain has TRBV2 and TRBJ2-1; D is unclear. CDR1 and CDR2 from the germline V gene are SNHLY and FYNNEI. The CDR3 is 14 residues long. V gave up 6 bases and J gave up 5 bases, with 14 bases separating them. The CDR3 spells CASRSGRPHNEQFF. As DNA, the CDR3 is TGTGCCAGCAGGTCTGGCAGGCCGCACAATGAGCAGTTCTTC.

The rearrangement uses TRBV5-6 and TRBJ1-3, with 7 bases lining up with TRBD1. There are 17 residues in the CDR3. Looked up from germline, CDR1 is SGHDT and CDR2 is YYEEEE. The trim removed 3 bases at V and 2 bases at J, leaving 11 bases unmatched. This CDR3 is CASSSAGAGGTGNTIYF. The CDR3 coding sequence is TGTGCCAGCAGCTCCGCTGGGGCAGGGGGGACTGGAAACACCATATATTTT. The full variable domain, completed using reference TRBV5-6 and TRBJ1-3, is DAGVTQSPTHLIKTRGQQVTLRCSPKSGHDTVSWYQQALGQGPQFIFQYYEEEERQRGNFPDRFSGHQFPNYSSELNVNALLLGDSALYLCASSSAGAGGTGNTIYFGEGSWLTVV.

The chain combines TRBV11-2 with TRBJ2-7; D perhaps matches TRBD2 (5 bases). Between the trimmed V and J ends, which lost 0 bases and 2 bases, there was a span of 8 bases. The CDR3 runs to 14 residues. Germline V gene lookup returns CDR1 SGHAT and CDR2 FQNNGV. CDR3 in DNA: TGTGCCAGCAGCTTAGATTTCGGGACCTACGAGCAGTACTTC. This translates into CASSLDFGTYEQYF.